Listed below are T cell receptor beta chains from one sample, sequenced in a study of glioma-infiltrating T cells after dendritic cell vaccination. Only in-frame clones appear in the TCRdb table, and some are missing; sequencing was by immunoSEQ multiplex PCR. Of fewer than 85,000 clones detected, 70% to 90% appear once; the ten largest clones hold about 3.2%. Specimen: blood, collected before dendritic cell vaccination. The origin of the receptors is a human donor with glioblastoma. Both conserved end residues are part of each CDR3. The D gene is left open where the match is weak. Rows give clone size only sometimes, using once, few, many, or a class for an expanded clone.

CDR3: CASSSPGQGALYSNQPQHF
DNA: TGTGCCAGCAGCTCCCCGGGACAGGGGGCTCTGTATAGCAATCAGCCCCAGCATTTT
D: TRBD1
V: TRBV7-8
J: TRBJ1-5
size: once

CDR3: CASSPGREGQYGYTF
DNA: TGTGCCAGCAGCCCTGGGAGGGAGGGTCAATATGGCTACACCTTC
D: NA
V: TRBV5-4
J: TRBJ1-2
size: NA

CDR3: CASSLPGQGDRAFF
DNA: TGCGCCAGCAGCTTACCGGGACAGGGGGACCGAGCTTTCTTT
D: TRBD1
V: TRBV5-1
J: TRBJ1-1
size: NA

CDR3: CASSYPEGRGGHEQFF
DNA: TGTGCCAGCAGTTACCCAGAGGGGCGGGGGGGCCACGAGCAGTTCTTC
D: TRBD2
V: TRBV6-5
J: TRBJ2-1
size: NA

CDR3: CASSLAQGMAKNIQYF
DNA: TGTGCCAGCAGCTTGGCCCAGGGGATGGCCAAAAACATTCAGTACTTC
D: NA
V: TRBV5-5
J: TRBJ2-4
size: NA

CDR3: CASSLAQGANYGYTF
DNA: TGTGCCAGCAGCTTGGCGCAGGGGGCGAACTATGGCTACACCTTC
D: TRBD1
V: TRBV5-5
J: TRBJ1-2
size: NA

CDR3: CAWSVRGSGSIDTQYF
DNA: TGTGCCTGGAGTGTACGTGGTAGCGGGAGTATTGATACGCAGTATTTT
D: TRBD2
V: TRBV30
J: TRBJ2-3
size: once

CDR3: CASSLAGGYYGYTF
DNA: TGTGCCAGCAGCTTAGCCGGAGGGTACTATGGCTACACCTTC
D: NA
V: TRBV5-4
J: TRBJ1-2
size: NA

CDR3: CASSLTLAGFGVGKNIQYF
DNA: TGTGCCAGCAGCTTAACTCTAGCGGGATTTGGGGTGGGCAAAAACATTCAGTACTTC
D: TRBD2
V: TRBV7-2
J: TRBJ2-4
size: NA

CDR3: CASSLAQYQETQYF
DNA: TGCGCCAGCAGCTTGGCACAGTACCAAGAGACCCAGTACTTC
D: NA
V: TRBV5-1
J: TRBJ2-5
size: NA

CDR3: CASSLLAAQGYNEQFF
DNA: TGTGCCAGCAGCTTATTGGCAGCGCAAGGTTACAATGAGCAGTTCTTC
D: NA
V: TRBV11-2
J: TRBJ2-1
size: once

CDR3: CASRGSLEAFF
DNA: TGTGCCAGCAGGGGTAGCTTAGAAGCTTTCTTT
D: NA
V: TRBV6-5
J: TRBJ1-1
size: NA

CDR3: CASSQEEGAPWEQYF
DNA: TGTGCCAGCTCCCAGGAGGAGGGGGCGCCCTGGGAGCAGTACTTC
D: NA
V: TRBV18
J: TRBJ2-7
size: NA

CDR3: CASSSPRYRGNTEAFF
DNA: TGTGCCAGCAGCTCCCCGAGGTACCGGGGAAACACTGAAGCTTTCTTT
D: NA
V: TRBV11-2
J: TRBJ1-1
size: NA

CDR3: CAWRGGQGARETQYF
DNA: TGTGCCTGGAGGGGGGGACAGGGGGCACGGGAGACCCAGTACTTC
D: TRBD1
V: TRBV30
J: TRBJ2-5
size: NA

CDR3: CASTRRASPDTQYF
DNA: TGTGCCAGCACCCGACGAGCTAGCCCAGATACGCAGTATTTT
D: NA
V: TRBV5-6
J: TRBJ2-3
size: medium-sized

CDR3: CASSSSGGTDTQYF
DNA: TGCGCCAGCAGCTCTAGCGGGGGGACAGATACGCAGTATTTT
D: TRBD2
V: TRBV5-1
J: TRBJ2-3
size: NA

CDR3: CASSLGDTGGQGYTF
DNA: TGCGCCAGCAGCTTGGGGGACACAGGGGGCCAAGGCTACACCTTC
D: TRBD1
V: TRBV5-1
J: TRBJ1-2
size: NA

CDR3: CSVEGGGEINEQFF
DNA: TGCAGCGTTGAAGGGGGGGGAGAGATAAATGAGCAGTTCTTC
D: TRBD2
V: TRBV29-1
J: TRBJ2-1
size: NA

CDR3: CASSQPGVRPYGYTF
DNA: TGTGCCAGCAGCCAACCCGGGGTACGCCCCTATGGCTACACCTTC
D: NA
V: TRBV4-2
J: TRBJ1-2
size: NA

CDR3: CASSLDSGWETQYF
DNA: TGTGCCAGCAGCTTAGATAGCGGGTGGGAGACCCAGTACTTC
D: TRBD2
V: TRBV11-3
J: TRBJ2-5
size: NA

CDR3: CASSSGETDTQYF
DNA: TGCGCCAGTTCTAGCGGGGAAACAGATACGCAGTATTTT
D: TRBD2
V: TRBV5-1
J: TRBJ2-3
size: NA

CDR3: CASSARTARNTGELFF
DNA: TGTGCCAGCAGCGCGCGGACAGCCCGGAACACCGGGGAGCTGTTTTTT
D: NA
V: TRBV7-8
J: TRBJ2-2
size: once

CDR3: CSVQSGGGNTIYF
DNA: TGCAGCGTCCAGTCAGGGGGCGGAAACACCATATATTTT
D: TRBD1
V: TRBV29-1
J: TRBJ1-3
size: NA

CDR3: CASSPRTGYTGELFF
DNA: TGTGCCAGCAGCCCGAGGACAGGCTACACCGGGGAGCTGTTTTTT
D: TRBD1
V: TRBV7-2
J: TRBJ2-2
size: NA

CDR3: CASSDRGPNEKLFF
DNA: TGTGCCAGCAGCGACAGGGGGCCTAATGAAAAACTGTTTTTT
D: TRBD1
V: TRBV5-6
J: TRBJ1-4
size: NA

CDR3: CASSVYTNYGYTF
DNA: TGTGCCAGCAGTGTGTATACTAACTATGGCTACACCTTC
D: NA
V: TRBV2
J: TRBJ1-2
size: NA

CDR3: CASSEGQGLNSPLHF
DNA: TGCGCCAGCAGCGAGGGACAGGGGCTTAATTCACCCCTCCACTTT
D: TRBD1
V: TRBV5-1
J: TRBJ1-6
size: NA

CDR3: CASSYGAGTDTEAFF
DNA: TGTGCCAGCAGTTACGGGGCGGGGACGGACACTGAAGCTTTCTTT
D: NA
V: TRBV6-5
J: TRBJ1-1
size: NA

CDR3: CSVRSLRGETQYF
DNA: TGCAGCGTCAGATCCCTGAGGGGGGAGACCCAGTACTTC
D: NA
V: TRBV29-1
J: TRBJ2-5
size: NA

CDR3: CASSVGADEQYF
DNA: TGTGCCAGCAGTGTAGGAGCGGACGAGCAGTACTTC
D: NA
V: TRBV6-1
J: TRBJ2-7
size: NA

CDR3: CASSLRQGAGNEQFF
DNA: TGCGCCAGCAGCTTAAGACAGGGGGCTGGTAATGAGCAGTTCTTC
D: TRBD1
V: TRBV5-1
J: TRBJ2-1
size: NA

CDR3: CASRTYGGGGEKLFF
DNA: TGCGCCAGCCGCACTTACGGGGGAGGAGGTGAAAAACTGTTTTTT
D: NA
V: TRBV5-1
J: TRBJ1-4
size: NA

CDR3: CASSLVHAGKGYTF
DNA: TGTGCCAGCAGCTTGGTGCACGCAGGAAAGGGCTACACCTTC
D: NA
V: TRBV5-6
J: TRBJ1-2
size: once

CDR3: CASSKIFRGTTTLNYGYTF
DNA: TGTGCCAGCAGCAAAATCTTTAGGGGGACAACCACTCTTAACTATGGCTACACCTTC
D: NA
V: TRBV21-1
J: TRBJ1-2
size: NA

CDR3: CACLFGTGGEKLFF
DNA: TGTGCCTGTTTGTTCGGGACAGGGGGTGAAAAACTGTTTTTT
D: TRBD1
V: TRBV30
J: TRBJ1-4
size: NA

CDR3: CASSPSSGGTDTQYF
DNA: TGCGCCAGCAGCCCCTCGAGCGGGGGCACAGATACGCAGTATTTT
D: TRBD2
V: TRBV5-1
J: TRBJ2-3
size: NA

CDR3: CASSWRLGTGVKKLFF
DNA: TGTGCCAGCAGCTGGAGGCTTGGGACAGGGGTGAAAAAACTGTTTTTT
D: TRBD1
V: TRBV5-6
J: TRBJ1-4
size: NA

CDR3: CASSPNSAGNTIYF
DNA: TGTGCCAGTAGTCCCAATTCAGCTGGAAACACCATATATTTT
D: NA
V: TRBV19
J: TRBJ1-3
size: NA

CDR3: CASSLGQQNEKLFF
DNA: TGCGCCAGCAGCTTGGGACAGCAGAATGAAAAACTGTTTTTT
D: NA
V: TRBV5-1
J: TRBJ1-4
size: NA

CDR3: CASSLVAGAYEQYF
DNA: TGTGCCAGCAGCTTAGTTGCAGGGGCCTACGAGCAGTACTTC
D: NA
V: TRBV11-2
J: TRBJ2-7
size: NA

CDR3: CASSLTSGGTDTQYF
DNA: TGTGCCAGCAGCTTGACTAGCGGGGGGACAGATACGCAGTATTTT
D: TRBD2
V: TRBV6-4
J: TRBJ2-3
size: NA

CDR3: CAISESFSPLDEQFF
DNA: TGTGCCATCAGTGAGTCGTTTTCCCCCCTCGATGAGCAGTTCTTC
D: NA
V: TRBV10-3
J: TRBJ2-1
size: NA

CDR3: CASQGLAVNEQYF
DNA: TGTGCCAGTCAGGGACTAGCGGTAAACGAGCAGTACTTC
D: TRBD2
V: TRBV6-1
J: TRBJ2-7
size: NA

CDR3: CASSPPGTGSNQPQHF
DNA: TGTGCCAGTAGTCCCCCCGGGACAGGAAGCAATCAGCCCCAGCATTTT
D: TRBD1
V: TRBV19
J: TRBJ1-5
size: NA

CDR3: CASSLPRDRPSDGYTF
DNA: TGTGCCAGCAGCTTACCCCGGGACAGACCTTCGGATGGCTACACCTTC
D: TRBD1
V: TRBV9
J: TRBJ1-2
size: once

CDR3: CASNPTGTERNTIYF
DNA: TGTGCCAGCAACCCTACCGGGACAGAGAGAAACACCATATATTTT
D: TRBD1
V: TRBV7-9
J: TRBJ1-3
size: NA